The 8 T cell receptor beta chains below all came from one sample that was sequenced in a study of cytomegalovirus exposure and HLA in healthy donors (dated by TCRdb to 2017 to 2019). The library came from the immunoSEQ multiplex PCR assay. A mixture of 60 forward primers for TCR Vbeta segments and 13 reverse primers for TCR Jbeta segments was used in the multiplex PCR. TCRdb holds this immuneACCESS table with in-frame rearrangements only. Some clones are missing; in checked studies, unresolved V genes explain under half, and the rest has no known cause. Within this sample are 150,000 to 200,000 clones, with 70% to 80% of them counted one time only. The top ten clones comprise 1.6% of the sample. Sequencing used PBMCs. The receptors come from a woman aged 45-59 years in good health and CMV-seronegative.

The rearrangement joins TRBV6-5 to TRBJ2-5; tentatively, D is TRBD1 (5 bases). The ends were cut back, 0 bases at V and 1 base at J, with 12 bases in the middle. This CDR3 has 16 residues. Per the germline V gene, CDR1 is MNHEY and CDR2 is SVGAGI. The CDR3 here is CASSYSPPTVQETQYF. CDR3 DNA sequence: TGTGCCAGCAGTTACTCGCCTCCGACAGTCCAAGAGACCCAGTACTTC.

This clone was seen just once. The chain links TRBV4-3 to TRBJ2-5; D is uncertain. The end of the DNA aligns better with TRBJ2-7, so the J call may be wrong. CDR1 is LGHNA, CDR2 YSLEER, per germline. The CDR3 extends over 14 amino acids. The CDR3 here is CASSQGGSSYEQYF. DNA for the CDR3: TGCGCCAGCAGCCAAGGCGGCTCCTCCTACGAGCAGTACTTC.

The genes are TRBV7-9 and TRBJ2-4; tentative D call: TRBD2 (6 bases). V gave up 1 base and J gave up 10 bases, with 20 bases separating them. The CDR3 loop spans 16 amino acids. The germline V gene has CDR1 SEHNR and CDR2 FQNEAQ (reference sequence). The CDR3 loop is CASSLDFGGISAIQYF. CDR3 nucleotide sequence: TGTGCCAGCAGCTTAGACTTTGGGGGGATTTCGGCAATTCAGTACTTC.

The chain employs TRBV5-5 and TRBJ2-2; TRBD2 agrees at 13 bases. The CDR3 consists of 18 residues. The J segment lost 6 bases and the V segment lost 5 bases, leaving 13 bases of the junction unmatched. Germline loops: CDR1 SGHKS, CDR2 YYEKEE (reference sequence). DNA of the CDR3: TGTGCCAGCAGTCGCGGACTAGCGGGAGTTATGATTGCCGGGGAGCTGTTTTTT. Its translation: CASSRGLAGVMIAGELFF.

This chain connects TRBV19 to TRBJ1-2; 7 nucleotides line up with TRBD1. Per germline, CDR1 LNHDA and CDR2 SQIVND (reference sequence). Trimming took 7 bases from V and 4 from J; bases not matched to a gene: 3. This CDR3 is built from 12 residues. Here the CDR3 DNA reads TGTGCCAGTAAAAACAGGGGCTATGGCTACACCTTC. Its protein is CASKNRGYGYTF. The full variable domain, completed using reference TRBV19 and TRBJ1-2, is DGGITQSPKYLFRKEGQNVTLSCEQNLNHDAMYWYRQDPGQGLRLIYYSQIVNDFQKGDIAEGYSVSREKKESFPLTVTSAQKNPTAFYLCASKNRGYGYTFGSGTRLTVV.

The V gene is TRBV18, the J gene TRBJ1-1; 9 bases align to TRBD1. Germline CDR1 reads KGHSH; CDR2 reads LQKENI. The V segment lost 5 bases and the J segment 5 bases; nucleotides outside the gene matches: 3. The CDR3 loop spans 13 amino acids. CDR3 in DNA: TGTGCCAGCTCATCGACAGGGGGAACTGAAGCTTTCTTT. Amino acid sequence: CASSSTGGTEAFF.

The J gene is TRBJ2-3, the V gene TRBV4-3; 7 bases align to TRBD1. The CDR3 runs to 19 residues. Germline V gives CDR1 LGHNA, CDR2 YSLEER. Trimming cost V 1 base and J 2 bases; bases outside gene matches: 15. The CDR3 region is CASSQAAHRDRSYTDTQYF. DNA of the CDR3: TGCGCCAGCAGCCAAGCGGCCCACCGGGACAGATCATACACAGATACGCAGTATTTT.

In DNA form, the CDR3 reads TGTGCCAGCAGCCCCAGGCTAGCGGGGGGGCTGGAGACCCAGTACTTC. It specifies CASSPRLAGGLETQYF. The chain carries TRBV9 and TRBJ2-5; 12 positions agree with TRBD2. Trimming removed 4 bases from V and 5 bases from J; junction bases left unmatched: 9. This CDR3 comprises 16 residues. CDR1 is SGDLS, CDR2 YYNGEE, per germline.